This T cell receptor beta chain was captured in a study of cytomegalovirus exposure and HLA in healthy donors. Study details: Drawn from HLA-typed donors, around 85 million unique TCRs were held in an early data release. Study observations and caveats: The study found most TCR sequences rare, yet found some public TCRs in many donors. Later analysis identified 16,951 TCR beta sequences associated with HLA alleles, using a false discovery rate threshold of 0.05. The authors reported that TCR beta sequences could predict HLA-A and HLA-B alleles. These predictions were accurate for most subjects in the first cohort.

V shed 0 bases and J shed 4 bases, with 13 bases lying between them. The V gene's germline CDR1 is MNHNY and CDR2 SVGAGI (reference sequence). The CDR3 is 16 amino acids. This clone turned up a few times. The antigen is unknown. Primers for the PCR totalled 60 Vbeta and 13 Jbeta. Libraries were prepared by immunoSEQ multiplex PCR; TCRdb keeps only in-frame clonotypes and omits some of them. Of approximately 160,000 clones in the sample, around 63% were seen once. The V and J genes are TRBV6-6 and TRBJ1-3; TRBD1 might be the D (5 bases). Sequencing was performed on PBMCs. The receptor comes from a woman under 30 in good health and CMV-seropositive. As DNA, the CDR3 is TGTGCCAGCAGTTACTCGGGCAGGGTGTACGGAAACACCATATATTTT. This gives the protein CASSYSGRVYGNTIYF.